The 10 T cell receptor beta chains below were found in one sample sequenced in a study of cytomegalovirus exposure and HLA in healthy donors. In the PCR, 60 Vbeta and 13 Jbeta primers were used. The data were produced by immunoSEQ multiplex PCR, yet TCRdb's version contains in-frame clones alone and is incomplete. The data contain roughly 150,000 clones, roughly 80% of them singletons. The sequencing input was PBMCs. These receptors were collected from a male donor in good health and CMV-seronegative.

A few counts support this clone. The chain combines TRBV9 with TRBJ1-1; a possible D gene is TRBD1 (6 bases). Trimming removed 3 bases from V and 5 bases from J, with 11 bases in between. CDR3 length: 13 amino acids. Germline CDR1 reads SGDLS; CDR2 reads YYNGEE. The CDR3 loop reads CASSGGLGTEAFF. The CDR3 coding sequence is TGTGCCAGCAGCGGGGGGCTGGGGACTGAAGCTTTCTTT. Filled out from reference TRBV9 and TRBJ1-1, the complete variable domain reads DSGVTQTPKHLITATGQRVTLRCSPRSGDLSVYWYQQSLDQGLQFLIQYYNGEERAKGNILERFSAQQFPDLHSELNLSSLELGDSALYFCASSGGLGTEAFFGQGTRLTVV.

CDR3 in DNA: TGTGCCAGCAGCACAAGTACACAGGGAGAGACCCAGTACTTC. Residues: CASSTSTQGETQYF. V and J are TRBV7-8 and TRBJ2-5; tentative D call: TRBD1 (6 bases). V was pared by 5 bases and J by 4 bases, with 14 bases between. Looked up from germline, CDR1 is SGHVS and CDR2 is FQNEAQ. This CDR3 is 14 amino acids long.

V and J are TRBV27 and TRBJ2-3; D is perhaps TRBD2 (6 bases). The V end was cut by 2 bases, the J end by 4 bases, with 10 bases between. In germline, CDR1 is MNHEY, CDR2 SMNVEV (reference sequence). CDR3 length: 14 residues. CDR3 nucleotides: TGTGCCAGCAGTTTAAGACTAGTTGCAGATACGCAGTATTTT. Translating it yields CASSLRLVADTQYF.

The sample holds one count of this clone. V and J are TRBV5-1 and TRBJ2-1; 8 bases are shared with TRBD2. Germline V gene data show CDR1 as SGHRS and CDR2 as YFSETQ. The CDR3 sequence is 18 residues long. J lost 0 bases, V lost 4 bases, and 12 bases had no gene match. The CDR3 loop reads CASSRLGGGPSSYNEQFF. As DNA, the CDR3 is TGCGCCAGCAGCCGACTGGGCGGGGGGCCTAGCTCCTACAATGAGCAGTTCTTC.

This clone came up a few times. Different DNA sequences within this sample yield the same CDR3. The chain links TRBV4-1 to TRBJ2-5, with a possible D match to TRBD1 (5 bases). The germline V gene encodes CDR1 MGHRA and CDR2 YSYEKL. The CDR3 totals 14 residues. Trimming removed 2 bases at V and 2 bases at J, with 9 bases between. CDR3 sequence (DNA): TGCGCCAGCAGCCAAATAGGGGTTCAAGAGACCCAGTACTTC. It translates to CASSQIGVQETQYF.

CDR3 residues: CASRLHQGNTIYF. CDR3 DNA sequence: TGTGCAAGTCGCTTACACCAGGGAAACACCATATATTTT. The rearrangement links TRBV12-2 to TRBJ1-3; the D segment call TRBD1 is taken from the table without a DNA check. TRBV12-2 is a pseudogene. The CDR3 spans 13 residues.

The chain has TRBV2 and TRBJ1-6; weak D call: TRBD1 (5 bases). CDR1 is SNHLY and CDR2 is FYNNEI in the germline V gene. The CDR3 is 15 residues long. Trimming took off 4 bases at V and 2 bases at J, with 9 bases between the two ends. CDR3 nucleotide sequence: TGTGCCAGCAGTGTGACGGACACCTATAATTCACCCCTCCACTTT. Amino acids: CASSVTDTYNSPLHF.

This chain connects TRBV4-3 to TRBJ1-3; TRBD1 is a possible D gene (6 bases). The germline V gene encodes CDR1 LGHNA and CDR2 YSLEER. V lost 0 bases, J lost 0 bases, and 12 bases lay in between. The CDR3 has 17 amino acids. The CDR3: CASSQEAGDLSGNTIYF. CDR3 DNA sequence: TGCGCCAGCAGCCAAGAAGCAGGGGATCTCTCTGGAAACACCATATATTTT.

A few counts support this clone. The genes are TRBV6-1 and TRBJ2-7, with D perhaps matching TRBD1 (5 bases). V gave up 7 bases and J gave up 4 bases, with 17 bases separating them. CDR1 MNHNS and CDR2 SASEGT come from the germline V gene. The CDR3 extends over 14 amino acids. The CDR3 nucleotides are TGTGCCAGCAACGGACAAGGACGGATTTACGAGCAGTACTTC. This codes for CASNGQGRIYEQYF.

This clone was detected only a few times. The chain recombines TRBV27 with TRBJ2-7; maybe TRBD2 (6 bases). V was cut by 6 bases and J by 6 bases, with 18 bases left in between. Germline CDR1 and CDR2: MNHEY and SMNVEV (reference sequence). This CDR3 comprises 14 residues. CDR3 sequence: CASSHGGGLGEQYF. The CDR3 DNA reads TGTGCCAGCAGCCACGGAGGAGGGCTGGGCGAGCAGTACTTC.